The clone carrying this T cell receptor (beta chain) was recorded only once. These data belong to a study of blood T cell repertoires in COVID-19. Original analysis: Amplification of reference gene primers was used by the study to estimate nucleated cell counts. Here immunoSEQ multiplex PCR was the method, and the copy in TCRdb shows in-frame clones only, minus some. V, J and clone size are those of that table, while D and trimming were read from the DNA. The data contain around 190,000 clones, around 83% of them singletons. Self-reported history from a screening survey and questionnaire set each donor's cohort. Per germline, CDR1 KGHSH and CDR2 LQKENI. This CDR3 contains 15 residues. V was cut by 3 bases and J by 4 bases, with 13 bases left in between.

This TCR was recovered from a woman in her thirties who had been exposed to COVID-19. Sequenced input: PBMCs or T cells enriched from blood (not recorded which). The chain carries TRBV18 and TRBJ1-5, with D tentatively TRBD1 (5 bases). CDR3 coding DNA: TGTGCCAGCTCACCGAAGGGGAATGGAAATCAGCCCCAGCATTTT. This codes for CASSPKGNGNQPQHF.